This T cell receptor (beta chain) was profiled in a study of OX40 agonist ivuxolimab in advanced cancers. On the study more broadly: Dosing consisted of intravenous ivuxolimab at 0.01 to 10 mg/kg every 2 weeks. Three patients got partial responses; one had hepatocellular carcinoma and two had cutaneous melanoma. Therapy given before enrollment (anti-PD-1, anti-PD-L1 or anti-CTLA-4) was allowed, and around 40% had some.

The CDR3 totals 15 residues. CDR1 and CDR2 from the germline V gene are MNHEY and SVGAGI. V shed 5 bases, J shed 2 bases, and the junction held 4 bases outside the gene matches. The assay was immunoSEQ multiplex PCR, and TCRdb's table has in-frame clones only and misses some. The data hold tens of thousands of clones, with 70% to 90% observed a single time. This sequence was found in an adult with an advanced solid tumor such as melanoma, head and neck, liver or kidney cancer. The starting material was CD4+ or CD8+ T cells sorted from blood, obtained in a trial of the OX40 agonist ivuxolimab. The chain joins TRBV6-5 to TRBJ2-7; 12 bases align to TRBD2. The CDR3 bases are TGTGCCAGCAGTCTCCGACTAGCGGGGGCCTACGAGCAGTACTTC. Its protein is CASSLRLAGAYEQYF.